This T cell receptor beta chain was captured in a study of siplizumab effects on memory and regulatory T cells (dated 2019 in TCRdb). For context, the study as a whole: The study examined how the anti-CD2 antibody siplizumab affects alloreactive T-cell subsets in allogeneic mixed lymphocyte reactions built from human PBMCs.

This clone was counted a single time. Its antigen is not yet known. Base qualities are not at hand, and no much larger clone is one base apart. Study-wide conclusions, independent of this receptor: Sequences below about 10^-5 frequency were poorly captured, so only a minor fraction of alloreactive clones could be mapped to unstimulated subsets. For roughly 80-97% of proliferating CD4+ or CD8+ clones, no naive or memory phenotype could be assigned. Siplizumab significantly reduced the cumulative frequency of alloreactive sequences traceable to unstimulated CD4+ memory T cells. Unstimulated naive T cells appeared to be more diverse than memory T cells, and naive cells seemed to make a substantial contribution to the alloresponse. Among mappable alloreactive CD4+ clones, an average Treg-derived fraction of roughly 71% was observed with siplizumab, compared with less than 35% in control reactions. No functional confirmation was obtained for the suppressive function of proliferating Tregs from siplizumab cultures.

Unstimulated CD4+ memory cells were also sequenced in three donor pairs, together with CD4+ naive, CD8+ TEMRA, CD8+ naive and CD8+ effector memory subsets. TCRbeta CDR3 sequencing was performed on sorted unstimulated T cells and on proliferating T cells recovered from mixed lymphocyte reactions. Fresh whole blood from some eleven HLA-typed healthy donors was used to isolate PBMCs. The CDR3 covers 15 residues, taking in both the cysteine and the phenylalanine. Only the CDR3 region is kept as DNA, spanning 45 bases read in frame from base 1. CDR1 and CDR2 are read off the germline V gene (reference sequence) as SEHNR and FQNEAQ. V loses 7 bases at its end and J loses 7 bases; junction bases beyond the gene matches: 12. The method was the immunoSEQ multiplex PCR assay. Each sample had around 92,000 TCR templates assayed by the deep sequencing platform. Genomic DNA extracted from sorted T cells was used for TCRbeta CDR3 sequencing. Per the authors' processing: The R programming language was used for clonal analysis of TCRbeta CDR3 data. Comparing unstimulated samples against CFSE-low samples taken after the reaction was how alloreactive CD4+ and CD8+ clones were defined. By matching sequences to the repertoires of sorted unstimulated Treg and non-Treg cells, each alloreactive CD4+ clone was assigned a regulatory or non-regulatory origin. Sourced from immuneACCESS, this table was stored by TCRdb with only in-frame sequences that have V and J called. A share of the clones is absent; for the studies checked, an unresolved V gene accounts for under half, and the remainder has no known explanation. D and trimming come from the DNA, and the V and J calls and clone size come from that table. The sample records tens of thousands of clones, about 96% of which are singletons. Jointly, the top ten make up about 0.1% of the sample.

The chain is assembled from TRBV7-9 and TRBJ2-1; 8 central bases correspond to TRBD1. The clonotype comes from a human donor in good health. The sample was naive CD8+ T cells sorted from blood. Interpreted using the paper, the cell subset or site label stands for: unstimulated naive T cells. At the DNA level, the sequence is TGTGCCAGCAACCCGGCCGGGACAGGACGAAATGAGCAGTTCTTC. It is translated as CASNPAGTGRNEQFF.